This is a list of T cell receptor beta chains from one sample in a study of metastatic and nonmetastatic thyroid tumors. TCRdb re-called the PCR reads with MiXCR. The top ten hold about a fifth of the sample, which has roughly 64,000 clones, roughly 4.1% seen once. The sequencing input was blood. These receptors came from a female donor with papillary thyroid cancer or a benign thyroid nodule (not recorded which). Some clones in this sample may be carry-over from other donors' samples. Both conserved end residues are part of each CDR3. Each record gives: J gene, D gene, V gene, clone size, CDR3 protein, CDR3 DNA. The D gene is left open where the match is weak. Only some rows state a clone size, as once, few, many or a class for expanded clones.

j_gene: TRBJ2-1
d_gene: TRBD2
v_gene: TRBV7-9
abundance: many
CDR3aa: CASSLFRRGLAGPRLSYNEQFF
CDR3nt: TGTGCCAGCAGCTTATTTCGTAGGGGGCTAGCGGGACCCAGACTGTCCTACAATGAGCAGTTCTTC

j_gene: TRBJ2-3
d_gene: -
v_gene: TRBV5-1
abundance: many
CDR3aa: CASSLDQGRTDTQYF
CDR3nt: TGCGCCAGCAGCTTGGACCAGGGTCGCACAGATACGCAGTATTTT

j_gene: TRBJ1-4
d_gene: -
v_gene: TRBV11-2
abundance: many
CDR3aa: CASSLVGEKLFF
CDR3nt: TGTGCCAGCAGCTTGGTCGGGGAAAAACTGTTTTTT

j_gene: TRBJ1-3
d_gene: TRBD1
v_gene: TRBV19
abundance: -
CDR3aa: CAISPERQGSGNTIYF
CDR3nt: TGTGCCATTAGTCCCGAGCGACAGGGATCCGGAAACACCATATATTTT

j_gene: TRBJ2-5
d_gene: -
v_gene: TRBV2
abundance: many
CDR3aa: CASTRTAVGRGETQYF
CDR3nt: TGTGCCAGCACGAGGACAGCGGTAGGACGGGGGGAGACCCAGTACTTC

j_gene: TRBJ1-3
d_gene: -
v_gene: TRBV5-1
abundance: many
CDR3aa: CASSPWWDGSISGNTIYF
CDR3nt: TGCGCCAGCAGCCCCTGGTGGGACGGGTCGATTTCTGGAAACACCATATATTTT

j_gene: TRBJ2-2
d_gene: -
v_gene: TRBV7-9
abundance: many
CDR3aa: CASSQSSSGELFF
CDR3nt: TGTGCCAGCAGTCAAAGTTCCAGCGGGGAGCTGTTTTTT

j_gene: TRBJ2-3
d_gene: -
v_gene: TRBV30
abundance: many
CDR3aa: CAWSVGSGSTDTQYF
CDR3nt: TGTGCCTGGAGTGTGGGTAGCGGCAGCACAGATACGCAGTATTTT

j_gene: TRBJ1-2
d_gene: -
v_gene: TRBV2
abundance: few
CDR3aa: CASSQYLVDGYTF
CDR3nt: TGTGCCAGCAGTCAGTACCTAGTGGATGGCTACACCTTC

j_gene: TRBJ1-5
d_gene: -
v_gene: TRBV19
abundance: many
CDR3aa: CASSTGRAQQPQHF
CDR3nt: TGTGCCAGTAGCACCGGGAGGGCCCAACAGCCCCAGCATTTT

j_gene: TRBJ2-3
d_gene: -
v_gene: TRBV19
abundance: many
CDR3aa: CASSFAGSDTQYF
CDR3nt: TGTGCCAGTAGTTTTGCGGGGTCAGATACGCAGTATTTT

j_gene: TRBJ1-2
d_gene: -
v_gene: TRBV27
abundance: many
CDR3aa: CASSLSSSGTYGYTF
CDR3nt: TGTGCCAGCAGTTTATCGTCGTCGGGGACCTATGGCTACACCTTC

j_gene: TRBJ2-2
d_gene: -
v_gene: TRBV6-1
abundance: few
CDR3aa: CASSPSRGVAGELFF
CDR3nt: TGTGCCAGCAGTCCGTCAAGGGGGGTGGCCGGGGAGCTGTTTTTT

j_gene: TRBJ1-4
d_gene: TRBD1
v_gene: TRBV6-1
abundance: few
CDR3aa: CASSKRQGYTYEKLFF
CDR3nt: TGTGCCAGCAGCAAACGACAGGGTTATACCTATGAAAAACTGTTTTTT

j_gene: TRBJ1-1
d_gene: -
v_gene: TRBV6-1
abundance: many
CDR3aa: CASSEFQTTEAFF
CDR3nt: TGTGCCAGCAGTGAATTTCAGACCACTGAAGCTTTCTTT

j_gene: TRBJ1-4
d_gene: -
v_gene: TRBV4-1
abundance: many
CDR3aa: CASSLTNGEKLFF
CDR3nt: TGCGCCAGCAGCCTTACGAATGGGGAAAAACTGTTTTTT

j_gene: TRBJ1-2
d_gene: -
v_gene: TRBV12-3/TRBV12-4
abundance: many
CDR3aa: CASSSGQFFNYGYTF
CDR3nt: TGTGCCAGCAGTTCAGGACAGTTTTTTAACTATGGCTACACCTTC

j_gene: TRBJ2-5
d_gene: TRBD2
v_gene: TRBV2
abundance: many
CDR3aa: CASSEVAGQETQYF
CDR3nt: TGTGCCAGCAGTGAGGTAGCGGGCCAAGAGACCCAGTACTTC

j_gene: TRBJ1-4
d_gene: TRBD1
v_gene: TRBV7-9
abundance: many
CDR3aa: CASSDDNRGNEKLFF
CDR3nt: TGTGCCAGCAGCGATGATAACAGGGGGAATGAAAAACTGTTTTTT

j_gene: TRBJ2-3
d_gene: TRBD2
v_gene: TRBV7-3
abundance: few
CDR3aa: CASSLVTSGIRSDTQYF
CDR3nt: TGTGCCAGCAGCTTGGTGACTAGCGGGATCCGGTCAGATACGCAGTATTTT

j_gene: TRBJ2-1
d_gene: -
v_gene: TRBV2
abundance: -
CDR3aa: CASCPGSGNEQFF
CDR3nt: TGTGCCAGCTGTCCCGGGAGTGGCAATGAGCAGTTCTTC

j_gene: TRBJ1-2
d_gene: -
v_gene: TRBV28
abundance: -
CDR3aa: CASSFHVRGGGYTF
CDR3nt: TGTGCCAGCAGTTTTCACGTCAGGGGCGGGGGCTACACCTTC

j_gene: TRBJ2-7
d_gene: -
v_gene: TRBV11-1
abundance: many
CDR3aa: CASSSGQHYEQYF
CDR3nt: TGTGCCAGCAGCTCTGGACAGCACTACGAGCAGTACTTC

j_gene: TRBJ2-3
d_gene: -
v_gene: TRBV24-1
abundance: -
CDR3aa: CATSAPITETQYF
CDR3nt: TGTGCCACCTCGGCCCCTATCACAGAAACGCAGTATTTT

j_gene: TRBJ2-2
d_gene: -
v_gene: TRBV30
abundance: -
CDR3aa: CAWSSPSSGELFF
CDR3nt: TGTGCCTGGAGTTCCCCGAGCAGCGGTGAGCTGTTTTTT

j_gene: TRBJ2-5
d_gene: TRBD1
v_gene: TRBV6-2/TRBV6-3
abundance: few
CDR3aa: CASRVTGGETQYF
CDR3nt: TGTGCCAGCAGAGTCACAGGGGGGGAGACCCAGTACTTC

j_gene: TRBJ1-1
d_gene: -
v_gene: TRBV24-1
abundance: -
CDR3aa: CATEGQRGTEAFF
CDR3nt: TGTGCCACCGAGGGCCAACGGGGCACTGAAGCTTTCTTT

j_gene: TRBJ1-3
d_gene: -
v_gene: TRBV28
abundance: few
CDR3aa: CASSFSQGRERGNTIYF
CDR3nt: TGTGCCAGCAGTTTTTCCCAAGGCCGGGAACGAGGAAACACCATATATTTT

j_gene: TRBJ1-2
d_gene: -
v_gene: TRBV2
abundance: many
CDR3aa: CASILDRRLYGYTF
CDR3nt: TGTGCCAGCATCCTAGACAGGAGGCTCTATGGCTACACCTTC

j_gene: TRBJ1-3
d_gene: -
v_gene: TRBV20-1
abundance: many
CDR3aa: CSTGRLGNTIYF
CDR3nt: TGCAGTACTGGACGTTTAGGAAACACCATATATTTT

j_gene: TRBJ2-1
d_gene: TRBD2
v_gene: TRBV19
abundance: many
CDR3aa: CASSATFASGSYEQFF
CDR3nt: TGTGCCAGTAGCGCCACCTTTGCTAGCGGGAGCTATGAGCAGTTCTTC

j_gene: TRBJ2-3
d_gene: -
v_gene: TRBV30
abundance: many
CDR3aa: CAWSGGGTDTQYF
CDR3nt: TGTGCCTGGAGTGGAGGGGGAACGGATACGCAGTATTTT

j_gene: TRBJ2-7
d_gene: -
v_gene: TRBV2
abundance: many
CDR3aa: CASSETREQYF
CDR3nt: TGTGCCAGCAGTGAAACCCGGGAGCAGTACTTC

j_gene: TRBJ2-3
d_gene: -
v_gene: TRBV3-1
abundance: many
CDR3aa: CASSQIVGTDTQYF
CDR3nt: TGTGCCAGCAGCCAAATTGTGGGCACAGATACGCAGTATTTT

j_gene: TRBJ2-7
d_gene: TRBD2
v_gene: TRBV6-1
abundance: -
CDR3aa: CASSEMREAVAQYF
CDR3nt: TGTGCCAGCAGTGAAATGCGGGAGGCGGTCGCGCAGTACTTC

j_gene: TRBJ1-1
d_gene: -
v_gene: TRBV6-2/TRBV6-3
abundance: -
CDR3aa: CASSYQAAIMNTEAFF
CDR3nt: TGTGCCAGCAGTTACCAAGCGGCGATCATGAACACTGAAGCTTTCTTT

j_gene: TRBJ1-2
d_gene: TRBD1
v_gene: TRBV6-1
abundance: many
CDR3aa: CASNPRQGRGYTF
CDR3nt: TGTGCCAGCAATCCAAGACAGGGGAGGGGCTACACCTTC